This passage covers 16 T cell receptor beta chains from one sample sequenced in a study of cytomegalovirus exposure and HLA in healthy donors. The PCR employed 60 Vbeta primers together with 13 Jbeta primers. TCRdb keeps only in-frame clones here, not all; method: immunoSEQ multiplex PCR. The data contain roughly 140,000 clones, approximately 80% of them singletons. The sample comprised PBMCs. These receptors all stem from a middle-aged woman in good health and CMV-seropositive.

This chain uses TRBV4-1 with TRBJ2-3, with TRBD2 matching 9 bases. Losses at the gene ends were 0 bases for V and 6 bases for J; bases not matched to a gene: 7. The CDR3 spans 16 residues. Looked up from germline, CDR1 is MGHRA and CDR2 is YSYEKL. The CDR3 loop reads CASSQEVREGLDTQYF. The CDR3 nucleotides read TGCGCCAGCAGCCAAGAAGTGCGGGAGGGCCTTGATACGCAGTATTTT.

The chain joins TRBV11-2 to TRBJ2-7; the match to TRBD1 covers 7 bases. The CDR3 runs 17 residues. Germline CDR1 reads SGHAT; CDR2 reads FQNNGV. V gave up 4 bases and J gave up 10 bases; unmatched junction bases: 22. The CDR3 nucleotides read TGTGCCAGCAGCTCCGCGGCCGCGACAGGGCTCCCCCGGGGACAGTACTTC. Translating gives CASSSAAATGLPRGQYF.

This chain connects TRBV18 to TRBJ2-1, with TRBD2 identical over 7 bases. This CDR3 is 17 amino acids long. Trimming cost V 0 bases and J 9 bases; bases outside gene matches: 14. CDR1 is KGHSH and CDR2 is LQKENI in the germline V gene. CDR3 coding DNA: TGTGCCAGCTCACCACCTCACGGGACTACAAAGGTGGGTGAGCAGTTCTTC. Translated, it gives CASSPPHGTTKVGEQFF.

This clone was seen a handful of times. The chain recombines TRBV7-7 with TRBJ1-5; a weak D match, TRBD1 (6 bases). Germline CDR1 and CDR2: SSHAT and FNYEAQ (reference sequence). The CDR3 runs to 16 residues. The DNA for the CDR3 is TGTGCTAGCCAACCCGAGTGGGGGGGCAACAATCAGCCCCAGCATTTT. This sequence encodes CASQPEWGGNNQPQHF. The variable domain in full, with the rest retrieved from reference TRBV7-7 and TRBJ1-5, is GAGVSQSPRYKVTKRGQDVTLRCDPISSHATLYWYQQALGQGPEFLTYFNYEAQPDKSGLPSDRFSAERPEGSISTLTIQRTEQRDSAMYRCASQPEWGGNNQPQHFGDGTRLSIL.

The rearrangement joins TRBV4-1 to TRBJ2-1; 8 bases match TRBD2. Per the germline V gene, CDR1 is MGHRA and CDR2 is YSYEKL. J was trimmed by 6 bases and V by 0 bases; bases with no gene match: 10. This CDR3 spans 17 amino acids. The CDR3 nucleotides are TGCGCCAGCAGCCAAGATCTAACTAGCGGAGCCTGCAATGAGCAGTTCTTC. Translation gives CASSQDLTSGACNEQFF.

The V and J genes are TRBV5-1 and TRBJ2-7, with 7 positions matching TRBD1. This CDR3 is built from 15 residues. The germline V gene has CDR1 SGHRS and CDR2 YFSETQ. Trimming removed 3 bases from V and 3 bases from J; junction bases left unmatched: 9. The CDR3 nucleotides are TGCGCCAGCAGCTCAGAACCGGGACAGTTCTACGAGCAGTACTTC. Its translation: CASSSEPGQFYEQYF.

The rearrangement joins TRBV5-1 to TRBJ2-5, with 13 positions matching TRBD2. CDR1 and CDR2 from the germline V gene are SGHRS and YFSETQ. J lost 8 bases, V lost 4 bases, and 5 bases had no gene match. The CDR3 extends over 14 amino acids. The CDR3 sequence is CASSPGTSGDTQYF. DNA for the CDR3: TGCGCCAGCAGCCCCGGGACTAGCGGGGACACCCAGTACTTC.

The chain combines TRBV28 with TRBJ2-7, with a weak D call TRBD2 (6 bases). The CDR3 is 15 amino acids. V shed 1 base and J shed 3 bases, with 13 bases lying between them. CDR1 MDHEN and CDR2 SYDVKM come from the germline V gene. The CDR3 loop reads CASSLSAGPLYEQYF. The CDR3 region has the DNA TGTGCCAGCAGTTTATCAGCGGGCCCCCTCTACGAGCAGTACTTC.

This rearrangement joins TRBV11-3 to TRBJ2-1; weak D call: TRBD2 (6 bases). V was clipped by 1 base and J by 7 bases, with 8 bases between them. The V gene's germline CDR1 is SGHNT and CDR2 YENEEA. The CDR3 extends over 13 amino acids. CDR3 DNA: TGTGCCAGCAGCTTAGGACTAGTAAATGAGCAGTTCTTC. Translated, it gives CASSLGLVNEQFF.

The rearrangement joins TRBV2 to TRBJ2-7; the D gene is possibly TRBD1 (6 bases). The V gene's germline CDR1 is SNHLY and CDR2 FYNNEI. The germline V and J ends were trimmed by 3 bases and 3 bases, with 9 bases remaining between them. This CDR3 has 13 residues. DNA for the CDR3: TGTGCCAGCAGTGACAGGGGCGTCTACGAGCAGTACTTC. Amino acid sequence: CASSDRGVYEQYF.

This sequence joins TRBV6-1 and TRBJ1-5, with TRBD1 as a possible D gene (5 bases). From germline, CDR1 is MNHNS and CDR2 SASEGT. This CDR3 has 14 amino acids. Trimming removed 8 bases from V and 8 bases from J, with 19 bases in between. In nucleotides, the CDR3 is TGTGCCAGCTTGGAAGGGTCAGGGATGGAGCCCCAGCATTTT. Translated, it gives CASLEGSGMEPQHF.

The chain joins TRBV6-5 to TRBJ2-5; maybe TRBD1 (6 bases). Judging by the DNA end, TRBJ2-7 fits better; the J call may be wrong. The CDR3 is 14 residues long. Germline V lookup: CDR1 MNHEY, CDR2 SVGAGI. CDR3 nucleotides: TGTGCCAGCAGTTTGAGGGGGTTCTACTACGAGCAGTACTTC. Encoded protein: CASSLRGFYYEQYF.

CDR3 loop: CASSQVVSNYNEQFF. Here the CDR3 DNA reads TGCGCCAGCAGCCAAGTTGTCAGTAACTACAATGAGCAGTTCTTC. The J gene is TRBJ2-1, the V gene TRBV4-1; D unclear. The CDR3 has 15 amino acids. Looked up from germline, CDR1 is MGHRA and CDR2 is YSYEKL. Trimming cost V 1 base and J 3 bases, with 10 bases left between them.

This rearrangement joins TRBV7-9 to TRBJ2-1; D possibly corresponds to TRBD1 (5 bases). The CDR3 extends over 14 amino acids. The V gene lost 4 bases and the J gene lost 6 bases, with 13 bases spanning the gap. Germline V gene sequence: CDR1 SEHNR, CDR2 FQNEAQ (reference sequence). The CDR3 sequence: CASSYQTELNEQFF. The CDR3 DNA reads as TGTGCCAGCAGCTATCAGACAGAACTCAATGAGCAGTTCTTC.

The chain links TRBV27 to TRBJ2-5, with 8 bases identical to TRBD2. The V gene end was trimmed by 0 bases and the J gene end by 9 bases; junction bases not matched to a gene: 6. Germline CDR1 reads MNHEY; CDR2 reads SMNVEV (reference sequence). The CDR3 runs 14 residues. The CDR3 loop reads CASSLSGNGRAQYF. The CDR3 bases are TGTGCCAGCAGTTTATCAGGGAACGGGAGGGCCCAGTACTTC.

The chain employs TRBV28 and TRBJ2-7; 8 nucleotides align to TRBD2. The CDR3 has 13 amino acids. V was pared by 10 bases and J by 5 bases, with 10 bases of the junction left unmatched. Germline V gives CDR1 MDHEN, CDR2 SYDVKM. In DNA form, the CDR3 reads TGTGCCATCCACCAATCGGGGGGGGACGAGCAGTACTTC. Residues: CAIHQSGGDEQYF.